This TCR beta chain was recorded in a study of OX40 agonist ivuxolimab in advanced cancers. For the study at large: Prior checkpoint blockade (anti-PD-1, anti-PD-L1 or anti-CTLA-4) was permitted; approximately 40% had it. Study results and limitations: The mean number of expanded clones was higher in CD8+ T cells than in CD4+.

The germline CDR1 and CDR2 sequences are MNHEY and SVGAGI. This CDR3 has 14 amino acids. J lost 5 bases, V lost 6 bases, and 6 bases had no gene match. The protocol was immunoSEQ multiplex PCR, while the TCRdb copy is restricted to in-frame clones and leaves out a portion. The sample shows tens of thousands of clones, about 85% of them seen only once. About this clone: What it binds is not known.

This receptor was taken from an adult with an advanced solid tumor such as melanoma, head and neck, liver or kidney cancer. V and J are TRBV6-5 and TRBJ2-3, with TRBD1 matching 9 bases. The starting material was CD4+ or CD8+ T cells sorted from blood, obtained in a trial of the OX40 agonist ivuxolimab. The CDR3 DNA reads as TGTGCCAGCAGGAGGGACAGGGCTGGAGATACGCAGTATTTT. This translates into CASRRDRAGDTQYF.